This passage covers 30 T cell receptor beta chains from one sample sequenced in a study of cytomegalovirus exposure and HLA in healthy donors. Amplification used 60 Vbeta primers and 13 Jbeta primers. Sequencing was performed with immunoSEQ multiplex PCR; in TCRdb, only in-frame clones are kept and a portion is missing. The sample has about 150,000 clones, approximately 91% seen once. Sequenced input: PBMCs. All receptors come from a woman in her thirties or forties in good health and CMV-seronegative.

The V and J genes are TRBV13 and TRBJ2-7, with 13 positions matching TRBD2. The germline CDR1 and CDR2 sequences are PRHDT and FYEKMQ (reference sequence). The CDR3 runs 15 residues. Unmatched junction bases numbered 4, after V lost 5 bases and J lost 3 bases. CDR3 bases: TGTGCCAGCAGCGCCAGGACTAGCGGGAGCTACGAGCAGTACTTC. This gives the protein CASSARTSGSYEQYF.

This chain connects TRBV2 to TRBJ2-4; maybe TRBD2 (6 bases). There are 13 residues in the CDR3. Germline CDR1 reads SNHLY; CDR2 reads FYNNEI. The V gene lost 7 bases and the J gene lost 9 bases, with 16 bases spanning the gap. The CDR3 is CASTMDVSGIQYF. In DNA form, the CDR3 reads TGTGCCAGCACCATGGACGTTAGCGGCATTCAGTACTTC. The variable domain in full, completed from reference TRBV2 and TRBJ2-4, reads EPEVTQTPSHQVTQMGQEVILRCVPISNHLYFYWYRQILGQKVEFLVSFYNNEISEKSEIFDDQFSVERPDGSNFTLKIRSTKLEDSAMYFCASTMDVSGIQYFGAGTRLSVL.

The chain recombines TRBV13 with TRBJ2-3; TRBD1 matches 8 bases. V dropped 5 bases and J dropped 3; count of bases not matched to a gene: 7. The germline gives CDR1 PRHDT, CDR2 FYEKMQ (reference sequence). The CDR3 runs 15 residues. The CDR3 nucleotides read TGTGCCAGCAGCCCGACAGGGGATGAGACAGATACGCAGTATTTT. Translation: CASSPTGDETDTQYF.

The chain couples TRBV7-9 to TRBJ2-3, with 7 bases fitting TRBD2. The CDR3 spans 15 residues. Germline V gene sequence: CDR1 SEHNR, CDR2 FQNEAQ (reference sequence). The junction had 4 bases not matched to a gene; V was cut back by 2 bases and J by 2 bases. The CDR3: CASSLLGGTTDTQYF. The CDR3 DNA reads TGTGCCAGCAGCTTACTGGGAGGGACCACAGATACGCAGTATTTT.

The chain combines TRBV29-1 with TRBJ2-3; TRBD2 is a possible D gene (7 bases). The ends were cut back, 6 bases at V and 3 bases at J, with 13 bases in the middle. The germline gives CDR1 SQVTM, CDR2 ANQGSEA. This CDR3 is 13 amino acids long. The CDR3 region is CSVEGGETDTQYF. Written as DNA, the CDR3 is TGCAGCGTCGAGGGGGGGGAGACAGATACGCAGTATTTT.

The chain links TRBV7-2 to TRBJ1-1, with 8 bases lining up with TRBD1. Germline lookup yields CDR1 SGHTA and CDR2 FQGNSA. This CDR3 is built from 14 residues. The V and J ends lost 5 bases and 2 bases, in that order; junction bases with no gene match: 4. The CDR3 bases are TGTGCCAGCAGCCCGACAGGGGACAACACTGAAGCTTTCTTT. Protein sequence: CASSPTGDNTEAFF. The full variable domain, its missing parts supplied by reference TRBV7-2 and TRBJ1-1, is GAGVSQSPSNKVTEKGKDVELRCDPISGHTALYWYRQSLGQGLEFLIYFQGNSAPDKSGLPSDRFSAERTGGSVSTLTIQRTQQEDSAVYLCASSPTGDNTEAFFGQGTRLTVV.

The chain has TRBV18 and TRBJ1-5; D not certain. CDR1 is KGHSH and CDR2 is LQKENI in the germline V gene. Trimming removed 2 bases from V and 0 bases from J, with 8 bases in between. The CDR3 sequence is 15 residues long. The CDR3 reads CASSPTDYSNQPQHF. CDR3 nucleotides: TGTGCCAGCTCACCAACGGACTATAGCAATCAGCCCCAGCATTTT.

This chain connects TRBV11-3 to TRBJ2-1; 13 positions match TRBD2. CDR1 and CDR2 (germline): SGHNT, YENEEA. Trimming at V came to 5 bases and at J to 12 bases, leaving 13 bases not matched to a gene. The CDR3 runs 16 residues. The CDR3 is CASSPGGLAGRGVQFF. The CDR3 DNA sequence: TGTGCCAGCAGCCCGGGGGGACTAGCGGGAAGGGGGGTGCAGTTCTTC.

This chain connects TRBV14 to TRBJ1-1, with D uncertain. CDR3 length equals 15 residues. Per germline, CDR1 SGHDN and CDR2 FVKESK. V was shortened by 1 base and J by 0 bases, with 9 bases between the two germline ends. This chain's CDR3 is CASSQGLPMNTEAFF. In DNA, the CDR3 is TGTGCCAGCAGCCAAGGACTACCCATGAACACTGAAGCTTTCTTT.

The CDR3 reads CARSNPEGSYEQYF. CDR3 nucleotides: TGTGCCAGAAGCAATCCAGAGGGTTCCTACGAGCAGTACTTC. The chain couples TRBV5-3 to TRBJ2-7, with D possibly TRBD2 on 5 matching bases. TRBV5-3 counts as an open reading frame of uncertain function. The CDR3 runs to 14 residues. Trimming cost V 4 bases and J 1 base, with 12 bases left between them.

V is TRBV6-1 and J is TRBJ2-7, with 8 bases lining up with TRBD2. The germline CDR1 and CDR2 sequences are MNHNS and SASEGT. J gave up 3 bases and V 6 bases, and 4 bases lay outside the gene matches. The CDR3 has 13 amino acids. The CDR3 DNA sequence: TGTGCCAGCAGCGCTCGGGAGGGCTACGAGCAGTACTTC. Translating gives CASSAREGYEQYF.

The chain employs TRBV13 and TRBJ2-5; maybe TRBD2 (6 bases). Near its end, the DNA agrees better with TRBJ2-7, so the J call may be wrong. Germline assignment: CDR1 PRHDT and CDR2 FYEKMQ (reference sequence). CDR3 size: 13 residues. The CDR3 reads CASSPGGSNEQYF. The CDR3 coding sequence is TGTGCCAGCAGCCCCGGAGGGAGTAACGAGCAGTACTTC.

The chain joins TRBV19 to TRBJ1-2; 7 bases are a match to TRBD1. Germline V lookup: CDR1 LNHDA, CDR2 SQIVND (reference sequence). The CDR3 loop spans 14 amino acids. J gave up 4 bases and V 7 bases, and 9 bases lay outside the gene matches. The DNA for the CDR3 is TGTGCCAGTACAAAGGGGGCCGTTCCCTATGGCTACACCTTC. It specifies CASTKGAVPYGYTF. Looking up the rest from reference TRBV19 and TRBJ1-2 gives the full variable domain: DGGITQSPKYLFRKEGQNVTLSCEQNLNHDAMYWYRQDPGQGLRLIYYSQIVNDFQKGDIAEGYSVSREKKESFPLTVTSAQKNPTAFYLCASTKGAVPYGYTFGSGTRLTVV.

The CDR3 sequence is CASSQDEGVGANVLTF. CDR3 nucleotide sequence: TGCGCCAGCAGCCAAGATGAAGGAGTGGGGGCCAACGTCCTGACTTTC. V gene TRBV4-1 combines with J gene TRBJ2-6, with no clear D. Germline V gives CDR1 MGHRA, CDR2 YSYEKL. This CDR3 comprises 16 residues. The V and J ends lost 0 bases and 4 bases respectively, with 10 bases between them.

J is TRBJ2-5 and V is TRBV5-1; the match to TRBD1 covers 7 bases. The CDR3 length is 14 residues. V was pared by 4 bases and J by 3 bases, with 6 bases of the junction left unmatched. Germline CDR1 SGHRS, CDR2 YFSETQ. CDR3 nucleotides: TGCGCCAGCAGCCACGGGACAGATAAAGAGACCCAGTACTTC. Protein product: CASSHGTDKETQYF.

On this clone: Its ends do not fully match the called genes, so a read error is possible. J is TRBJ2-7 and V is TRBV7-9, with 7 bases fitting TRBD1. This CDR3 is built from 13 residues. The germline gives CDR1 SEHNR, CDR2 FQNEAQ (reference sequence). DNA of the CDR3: TGTTCCAGCAGCCTGGGACAGCTTAGCGAGCAGTACTTC. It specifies CSSSLGQLSEQYF. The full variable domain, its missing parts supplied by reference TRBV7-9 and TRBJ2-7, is DTGVSQNPRHKITKRGQNVTFRCDPISEHNRLYWYRQTLGQGPEFLTYFQNEAQLEKSRLLSDRFSAERPKGSFSTLEIQRTEQGDSAMYLCSSSLGQLSEQYFGPGTRLTVT.

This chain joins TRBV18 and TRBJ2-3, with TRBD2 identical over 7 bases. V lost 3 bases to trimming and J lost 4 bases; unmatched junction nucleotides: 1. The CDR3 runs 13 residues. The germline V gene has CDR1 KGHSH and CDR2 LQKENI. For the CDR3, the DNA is TGTGCCAGCTCACCCGCGGGGGCAGATACGCAGTATTTT. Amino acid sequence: CASSPAGADTQYF. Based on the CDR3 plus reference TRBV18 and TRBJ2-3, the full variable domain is NAGVMQNPRHLVRRRGQEARLRCSPMKGHSHVYWYRQLPEEGLKFMVYLQKENIIDESGMPKERFSAEFPKEGPSILRIQQVVRGDSAAYFCASSPAGADTQYFGPGTRLTVL.

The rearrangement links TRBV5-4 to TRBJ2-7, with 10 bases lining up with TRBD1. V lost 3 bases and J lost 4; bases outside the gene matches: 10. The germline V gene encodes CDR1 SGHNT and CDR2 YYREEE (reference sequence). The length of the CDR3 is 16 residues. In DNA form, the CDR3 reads TGTGCCAGCAGCTCAAACCCGGGACAGGGGACGTACGAGCAGTACTTC. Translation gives CASSSNPGQGTYEQYF.

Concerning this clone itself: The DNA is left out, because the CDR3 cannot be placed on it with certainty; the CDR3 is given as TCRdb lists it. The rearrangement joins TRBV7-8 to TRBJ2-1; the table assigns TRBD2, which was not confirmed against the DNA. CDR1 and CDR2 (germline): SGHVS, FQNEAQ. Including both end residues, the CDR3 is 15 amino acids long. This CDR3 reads CASSLGWASGNSEFF.

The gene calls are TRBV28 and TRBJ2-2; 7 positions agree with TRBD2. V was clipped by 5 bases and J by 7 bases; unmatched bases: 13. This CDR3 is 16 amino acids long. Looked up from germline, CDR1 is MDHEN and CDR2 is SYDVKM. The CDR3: CASSGGDWGAVGELFF. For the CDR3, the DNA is TGTGCCAGCAGTGGGGGGGACTGGGGCGCTGTCGGGGAGCTGTTTTTT.

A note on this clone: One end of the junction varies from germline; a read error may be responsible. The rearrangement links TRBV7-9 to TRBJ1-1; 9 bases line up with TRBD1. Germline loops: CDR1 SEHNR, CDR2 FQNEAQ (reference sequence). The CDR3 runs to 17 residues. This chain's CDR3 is CSSSPRPGQGIRTEAFF. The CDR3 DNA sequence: TGTTCCAGCAGCCCGAGGCCGGGACAGGGAATTAGGACTGAAGCTTTCTTT.

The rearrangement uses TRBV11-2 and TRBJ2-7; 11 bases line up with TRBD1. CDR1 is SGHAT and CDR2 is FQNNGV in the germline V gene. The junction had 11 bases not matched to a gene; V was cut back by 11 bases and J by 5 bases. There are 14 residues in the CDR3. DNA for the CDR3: TGTGCCTCATCGGACAGGGGGCGCATAAACGAGCAGTACTTC. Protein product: CASSDRGRINEQYF.

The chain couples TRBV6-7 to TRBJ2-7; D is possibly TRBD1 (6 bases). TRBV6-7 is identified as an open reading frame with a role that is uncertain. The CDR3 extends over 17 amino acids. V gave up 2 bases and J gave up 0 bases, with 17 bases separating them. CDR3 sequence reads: CASSYPWDTSSSYEQYF. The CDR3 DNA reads TGTGCCAGCAGTTACCCCTGGGACACCTCGAGCTCCTACGAGCAGTACTTC.

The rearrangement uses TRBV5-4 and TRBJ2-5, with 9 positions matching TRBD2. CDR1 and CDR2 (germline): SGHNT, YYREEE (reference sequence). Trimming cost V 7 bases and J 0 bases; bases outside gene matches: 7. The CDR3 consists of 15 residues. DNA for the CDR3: TGTGCCAGCTCCTCGGCGGGAGGGAACCAAGAGACCCAGTACTTC. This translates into CASSSAGGNQETQYF. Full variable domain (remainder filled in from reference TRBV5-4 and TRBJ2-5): ETGVTQSPTHLIKTRGQQVTLRCSSQSGHNTVSWYQQALGQGPQFIFQYYREEENGRGNFPPRFSGLQFPNYSSELNVNALELDDSALYLCASSSAGGNQETQYFGPGTRLLVL.

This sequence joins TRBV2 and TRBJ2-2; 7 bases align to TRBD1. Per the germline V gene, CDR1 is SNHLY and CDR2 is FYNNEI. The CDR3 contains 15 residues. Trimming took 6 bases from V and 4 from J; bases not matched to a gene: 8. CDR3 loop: CASSELGQATGELFF. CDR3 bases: TGTGCCAGCAGCGAACTAGGACAGGCCACCGGGGAGCTGTTTTTT.

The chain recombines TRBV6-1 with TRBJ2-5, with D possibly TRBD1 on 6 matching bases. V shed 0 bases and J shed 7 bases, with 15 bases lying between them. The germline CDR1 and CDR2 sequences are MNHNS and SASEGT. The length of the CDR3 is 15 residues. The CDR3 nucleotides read TGTGCCAGCAGTGAAGCGGCTCCCTACAGGGTGACCCAGTACTTC. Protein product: CASSEAAPYRVTQYF.

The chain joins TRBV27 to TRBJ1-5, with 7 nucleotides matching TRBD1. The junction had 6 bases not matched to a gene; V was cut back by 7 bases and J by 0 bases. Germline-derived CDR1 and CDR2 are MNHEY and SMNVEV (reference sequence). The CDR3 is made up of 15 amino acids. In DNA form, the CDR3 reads TGTGCCAGCAAGTTGGGACAGAATAGCAATCAGCCCCAGCATTTT. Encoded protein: CASKLGQNSNQPQHF.

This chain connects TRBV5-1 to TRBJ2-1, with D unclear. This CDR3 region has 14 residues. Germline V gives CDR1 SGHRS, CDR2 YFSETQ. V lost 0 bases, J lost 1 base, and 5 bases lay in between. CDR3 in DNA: TGCGCCAGCAGCTTGGCCACTTCCTACAATGAGCAGTTCTTC. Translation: CASSLATSYNEQFF.

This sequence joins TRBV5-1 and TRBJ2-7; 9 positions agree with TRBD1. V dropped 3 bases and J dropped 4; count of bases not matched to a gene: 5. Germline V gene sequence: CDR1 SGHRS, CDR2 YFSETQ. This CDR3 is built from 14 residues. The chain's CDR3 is CASSSGQGGYEQYF. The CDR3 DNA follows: TGCGCCAGCAGCTCGGGACAGGGAGGTTACGAGCAGTACTTC.

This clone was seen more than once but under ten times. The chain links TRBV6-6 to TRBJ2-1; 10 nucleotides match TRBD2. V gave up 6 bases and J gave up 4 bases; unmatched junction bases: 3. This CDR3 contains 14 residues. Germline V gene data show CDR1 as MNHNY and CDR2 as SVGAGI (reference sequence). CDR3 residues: CASSLAGEYNEQFF. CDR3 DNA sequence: TGTGCCAGCAGCCTAGCGGGAGAGTACAATGAGCAGTTCTTC.